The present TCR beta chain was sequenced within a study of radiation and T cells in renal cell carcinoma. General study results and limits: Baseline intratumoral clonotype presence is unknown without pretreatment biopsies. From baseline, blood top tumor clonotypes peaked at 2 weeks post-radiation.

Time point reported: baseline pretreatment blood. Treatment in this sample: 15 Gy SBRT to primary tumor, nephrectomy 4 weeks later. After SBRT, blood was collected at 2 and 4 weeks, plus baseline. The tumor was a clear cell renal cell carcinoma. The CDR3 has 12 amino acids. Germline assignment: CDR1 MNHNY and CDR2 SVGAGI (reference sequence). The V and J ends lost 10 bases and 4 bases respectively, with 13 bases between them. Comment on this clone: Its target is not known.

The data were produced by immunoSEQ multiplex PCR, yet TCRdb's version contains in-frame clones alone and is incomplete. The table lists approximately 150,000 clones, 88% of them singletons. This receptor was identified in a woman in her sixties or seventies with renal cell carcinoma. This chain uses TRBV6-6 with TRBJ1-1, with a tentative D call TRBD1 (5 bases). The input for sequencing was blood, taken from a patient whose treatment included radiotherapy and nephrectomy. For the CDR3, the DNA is TGTGCCATCATCGGGGACGGCACTGAAGCTTTCTTT. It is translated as CAIIGDGTEAFF.